Below are 5 T cell receptor beta chains sequenced from a single sample in a study of CD8+ T cells in alopecia areata (dated by TCRdb to 2017 to 2018). Library preparation was by the immunoSEQ multiplex PCR assay. For TCR sequencing, RNA was extracted from every sample and reverse transcribed into cDNA to serve as template. Sourced from immuneACCESS, this table was stored by TCRdb with only in-frame sequences that have V and J called. A share of the clones is absent; for the studies checked, an unresolved V gene accounts for under half, and the remainder has no known explanation. This sample comprises around 190,000 clones, just over 55% of them detected only once. The ten largest make up under 5% of the sample. Specimen: CD8+ T cells sorted from blood. These receptors all stem from a human donor in good health.

This clone has only one observation. V usage is TRBV4-1 and J usage is TRBJ1-2; D is undetermined. The CDR3 is made up of 13 amino acids. The germline V gene has CDR1 MGHRA and CDR2 YSYEKL. Trimming pared 1 base from V and 1 base from J, leaving 4 bases between. CDR3 in amino acids: CASSQASNYGYTF. DNA of the CDR3: TGCGCCAGCAGCCAAGCGAGTAACTATGGCTACACCTTC.

This chain joins TRBV15 and TRBJ2-7; D assignment may be TRBD1 or TRBD2 (5 bases each). The CDR3 length is 16 residues. Germline V gene sequence: CDR1 LNHNV, CDR2 YYDKDF (reference sequence). Trimming took off 3 bases at V and 1 base at J, with 16 bases between the two ends. CDR3 nucleotides: TGTGCCACCAGCAGTTACCGGGACCGACCGTCCTACGAGCAGTACTTC. As protein: CATSSYRDRPSYEQYF.

The chain links TRBV13 to TRBJ2-3; D is unclear. Germline V gives CDR1 PRHDT, CDR2 FYEKMQ (reference sequence). V lost 10 bases, J lost 0 bases, and 8 bases lay in between. This CDR3 comprises 12 residues. CDR3 DNA: TGTGCCACCTCTACTAGCACAGATACGCAGTATTTT. It translates to CATSTSTDTQYF.

V and J are TRBV29-1 and TRBJ1-1, with 7 bases matching TRBD1. The trim removed 6 bases at V and 4 bases at J, leaving 11 bases unmatched. From germline, CDR1 is SQVTM and CDR2 ANQGSEA. There are 14 residues in the CDR3. The CDR3 loop is CSVPGLQGSTEAFF. As DNA, the CDR3 is TGCAGCGTCCCGGGGTTACAGGGGAGCACTGAAGCTTTCTTT. Together with reference TRBV29-1 and TRBJ1-1, the CDR3 gives the full variable domain: SAVISQKPSRDICQRGTSLTIQCQVDSQVTMMFWYRQQPGQSLTLIATANQGSEATYESGFVIDKFPISRPNLTFSTLTVSNMSPEDSSIYLCSVPGLQGSTEAFFGQGTRLTVV.

The V gene is TRBV7-9, the J gene TRBJ1-1, with unresolved D. V dropped 3 bases and J dropped 6 bases, with 14 bases sitting between them. Germline CDR1 is SEHNR and CDR2 is FQNEAQ (reference sequence). This CDR3 is built from 14 residues. The CDR3 spells CASSFGPPGPEAFF. In DNA form, the CDR3 reads TGTGCCAGCAGCTTTGGGCCCCCCGGCCCTGAAGCTTTCTTT.